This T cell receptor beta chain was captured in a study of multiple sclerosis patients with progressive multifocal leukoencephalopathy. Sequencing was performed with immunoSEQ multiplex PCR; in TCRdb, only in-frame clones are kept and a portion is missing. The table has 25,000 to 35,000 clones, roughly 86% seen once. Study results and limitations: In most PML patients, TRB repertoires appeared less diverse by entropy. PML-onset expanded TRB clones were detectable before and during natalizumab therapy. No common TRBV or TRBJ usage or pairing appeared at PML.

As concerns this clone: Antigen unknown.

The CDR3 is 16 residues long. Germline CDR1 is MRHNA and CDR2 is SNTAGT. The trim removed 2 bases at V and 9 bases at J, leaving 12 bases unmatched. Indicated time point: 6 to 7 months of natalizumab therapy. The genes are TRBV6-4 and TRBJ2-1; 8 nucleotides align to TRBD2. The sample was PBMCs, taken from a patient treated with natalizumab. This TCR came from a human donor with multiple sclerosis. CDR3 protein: CASSDSRAGVPREQFF. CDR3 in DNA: TGTGCCAGCAGTGACAGTCGAGCGGGAGTGCCCCGTGAGCAGTTCTTC.